Included here is one T cell receptor (beta chain) sequence, with context. Its specificity is not known. The data were taken from a study of post-analysis software for immune sequencing data. Findings and caveats of the study: Normalized Chao1 diversity was significantly reduced in patients versus controls. About 5 TRBV segments, including TRBV5-6, TRBV5-1 and TRBV20-1, were more frequent in patients than controls.

Trimming cost V 7 bases and J 1 base, with 17 bases left between them. Germline-derived CDR1 and CDR2 are SQVTM and ANQGSEA. There are 14 residues in the CDR3. Unique molecular identifiers were present in the TCR beta cDNA libraries. A population of roughly 0.95 to 10 million T cells gave rise to roughly 0.5 million cDNA molecules. Using its own MiXCR run on the PCR reads, TCRdb lists one record per CDR3 protein. Of 750,000 to 950,000 distinct CDR3 sequences in the sample, more than 45% were seen once. The TCR originated in a girl aged 10 to 17 with multiple sclerosis. The gene calls are TRBV29-1 and TRBJ2-7; D might be TRBD2 (6 bases). The specimen was blood. The DNA for the CDR3 is TGCAGCGCAGGGAAGTGGGGGGAATCCTACGAGCAGTACTTC. Translating gives CSAGKWGESYEQYF.